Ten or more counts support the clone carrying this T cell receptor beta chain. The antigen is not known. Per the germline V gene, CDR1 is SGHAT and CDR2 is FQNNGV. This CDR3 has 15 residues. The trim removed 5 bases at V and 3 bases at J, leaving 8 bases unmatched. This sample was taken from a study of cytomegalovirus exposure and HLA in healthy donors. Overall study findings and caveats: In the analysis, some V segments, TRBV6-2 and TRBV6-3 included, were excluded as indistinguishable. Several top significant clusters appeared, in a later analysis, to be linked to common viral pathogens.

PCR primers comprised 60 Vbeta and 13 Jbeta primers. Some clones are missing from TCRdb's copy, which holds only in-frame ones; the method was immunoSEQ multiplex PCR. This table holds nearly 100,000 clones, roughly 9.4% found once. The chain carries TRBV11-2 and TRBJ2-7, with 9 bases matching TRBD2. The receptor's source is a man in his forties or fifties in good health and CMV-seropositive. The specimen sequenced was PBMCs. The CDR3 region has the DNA TGTGCCAGCAGCCAGGGACTAGCAGGGGTCTACGAGCAGTACTTC. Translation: CASSQGLAGVYEQYF. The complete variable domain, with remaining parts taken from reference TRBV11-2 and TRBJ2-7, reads EAGVAQSPRYKIIEKRQSVAFWCNPISGHATLYWYQQILGQGPKLLIQFQNNGVVDDSQLPKDRFSAERLKGVDSTLKIQPAKLEDSAVYLCASSQGLAGVYEQYFGPGTRLTVT.